This T cell receptor beta chain came from a study of blood T cell repertoires in COVID-19. The overall study: PBMCs, B-cell-depleted T cells, or T cells were the source of the cDNA or gDNA that made up the material.

In the source study's methods: Amplification with reference gene primers provided the estimates of nucleated cell counts. Only in-frame clones appear in the TCRdb table, and some are missing; sequencing was by immunoSEQ multiplex PCR. That table furnishes V, J and clone size, whereas the DNA furnished D and trimming. The table lists hundreds of thousands of clones, about 90% of them singletons. Germline CDR1 is MNHEY and CDR2 is SVGEGT. Trimming removed 4 bases from V and 9 bases from J; junction bases left unmatched: 15. The CDR3 has 16 residues. The sample consisted of peripheral blood. The chain joins TRBV6-2 or TRBV6-3 to TRBJ2-1, with 7 bases lining up with TRBD2. This clonotype was obtained from a woman under 30 who had recovered from COVID-19. The CDR3 protein is CASSFDGRLKIGEQFF. CDR3 in DNA: TGTGCCAGCAGTTTCGACGGGAGGCTAAAGATAGGTGAGCAGTTCTTC.